This entry concerns a single TCR beta chain. Antigen specificity is unknown. Data came from immunoSEQ multiplex PCR; TCRdb stores just in-frame clones and leaves some out. The sample has 30,000 to 35,000 clones, around 93% seen once; the top ten hold roughly 12%. These data come from a study of T cells in localized non-small cell lung cancer. Findings and caveats of the study: In uninvolved adjacent lung, T cell clonality reached its highest value, exceeding tumor.

The receptor's source is a female donor over 55 with stage II lung adenocarcinoma. The source was peripheral blood mononuclear cells, collected before any cancer treatment.

DNA of the CDR3: TGTGCCAGCAGCGCCGGGGAGACCCAGTACTTC. Translated, it gives CASSAGETQYF. The rearrangement uses TRBV11-3 and TRBJ2-5; unclear D gene. Trimming removed 5 bases at V and 5 bases at J, with 6 bases between. The CDR3 is 11 residues long. The germline gives CDR1 SGHNT, CDR2 YENEEA.